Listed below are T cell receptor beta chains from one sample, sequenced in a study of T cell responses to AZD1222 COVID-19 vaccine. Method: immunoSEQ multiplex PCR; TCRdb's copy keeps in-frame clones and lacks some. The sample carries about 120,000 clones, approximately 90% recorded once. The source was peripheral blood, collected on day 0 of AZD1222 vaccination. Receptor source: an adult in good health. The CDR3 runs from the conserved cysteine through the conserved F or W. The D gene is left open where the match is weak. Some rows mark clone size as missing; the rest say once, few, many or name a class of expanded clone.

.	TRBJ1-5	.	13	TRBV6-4	TGTGCCAGCAGTTGGGACAGCAATCAGCCCCAGCATTTT	CASSWDSNQPQHF
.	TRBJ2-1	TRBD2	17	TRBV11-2	TGTGCCAGCAGCTCGGGACTAGCCAATCTCTTCACCAATGAGCAGTTCTTC	CASSSGLANLFTNEQFF
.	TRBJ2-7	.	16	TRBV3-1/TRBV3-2	TGTGCCAGCAGCCAAAGAGCCGGAACAGGGAACTACGAGCAGTACTTC	CASSQRAGTGNYEQYF
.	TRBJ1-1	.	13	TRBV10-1	TGCGCCAGCAGTGAATTTGCGGCGGGTGAAGCTTTCTTT	CASSEFAAGEAFF
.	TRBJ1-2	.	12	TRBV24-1	TGTGCCACCAGTGATTTAAATTATGGCTACACCTTC	CATSDLNYGYTF
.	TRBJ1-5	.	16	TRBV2	TGTGCCAGCGGCAGTTCCAGGGGCCTTGGCGCTCAGCCCCAGCATTTT	CASGSSRGLGAQPQHF
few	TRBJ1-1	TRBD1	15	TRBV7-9	TGTGCCAGCAGCTCTAGACAGGGTTCGAACACTGAAGCTTTCTTT	CASSSRQGSNTEAFF
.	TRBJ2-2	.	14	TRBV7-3	TGTGCCAGCAGCCCAAACTGGAGCACCGGGGAGCTGTTTTTT	CASSPNWSTGELFF
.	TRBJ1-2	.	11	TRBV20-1	TGCAGTGCTAGAGAAAAGGAGGGCTACACCTTC	CSAREKEGYTF
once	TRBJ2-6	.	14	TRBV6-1	TGTGCCAGCAGTGAGGCTGCTGGGGCCAACGTCCTGACTTTC	CASSEAAGANVLTF
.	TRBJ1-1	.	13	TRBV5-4	TGTGCCAGCAGCCGAGGAGTGACCACTGAAGCTTTCTTT	CASSRGVTTEAFF
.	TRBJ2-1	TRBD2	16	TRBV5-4	TGTGCCAGCAGTATGGCCCTAGCGGGGGTATACAATGAGCAGTTCTTC	CASSMALAGVYNEQFF
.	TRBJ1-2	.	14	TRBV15	TGTGCCACCAGCAGTCCCCCCTTCGGGGATGGCTACACCTTC	CATSSPPFGDGYTF
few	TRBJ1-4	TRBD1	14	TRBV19	TGTGCCAGTAGACCGGGACAGGGACCTGAAAAACTGTTTTTT	CASRPGQGPEKLFF
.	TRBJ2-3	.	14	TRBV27	TGTGCCAGCATCAGGGACCAGCAAGCAGATACGCAGTATTTT	CASIRDQQADTQYF
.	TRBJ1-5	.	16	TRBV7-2	TGTGCCAGCAGTCATACAGGGTATGTGGGCAATCAGCCCCAGCATTTT	CASSHTGYVGNQPQHF
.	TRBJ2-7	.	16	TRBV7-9	TGTGCCAGCAGCACTACGGCAGGGAAGTTAAGCTACGAGCAGTACTTC	CASSTTAGKLSYEQYF
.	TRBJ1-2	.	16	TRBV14	TGTGCCAGCAGCCAAACAATCGGAGTACAGGGCTATGGCTACACCTTC	CASSQTIGVQGYGYTF
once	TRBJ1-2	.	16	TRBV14	TGTGCCAGCAGCCAAGTCGGAGGGGCGGGGGTCTATGGCTACACCTTC	CASSQVGGAGVYGYTF
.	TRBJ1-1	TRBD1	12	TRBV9	TGTGCCAGCAGCGTAGAGACAGGGCAAGCTTTCTTT	CASSVETGQAFF
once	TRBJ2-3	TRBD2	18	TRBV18	TGTGCCAGCTCACCACGGAGCCCTAGCGGGGGGGTCAGTGATACGCAGTATTTT	CASSPRSPSGGVSDTQYF
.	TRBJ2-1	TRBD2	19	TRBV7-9	TGTGCCAGCAGCCCACGTGGACTAGCGGGGACACATCGTTACAATGAGCAGTTCTTC	CASSPRGLAGTHRYNEQFF
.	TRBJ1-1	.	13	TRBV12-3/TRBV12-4	TGTGCCAGCACTACGGGAGCTGCTGAGGCAGCTTTCTTT	CASTTGAAEAAFF
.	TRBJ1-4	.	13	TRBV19	TGTGCCAGTAGTATAGGTTCAGGTGAAAAACTGTTTTTT	CASSIGSGEKLFF
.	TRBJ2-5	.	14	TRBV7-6	TGTGCCAGCGGGACGGGCCGAAGAAGGGAGACCCAGTACTTC	CASGTGRRRETQYF
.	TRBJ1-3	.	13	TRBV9	TGTGCCAGCGAACCGAACGGGGGTGACACCATATATTTT	CASEPNGGDTIYF
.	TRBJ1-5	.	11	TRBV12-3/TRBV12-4	TGTGCCAGCAGTTTGATTGGGCCCCAGCATTTT	CASSLIGPQHF
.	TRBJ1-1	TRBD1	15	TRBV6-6	TGTGCCAGCAGTTACGGAGGGGGCCCGCCCACTGAAGCTTTCTTT	CASSYGGGPPTEAFF
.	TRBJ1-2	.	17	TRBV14	TGTGCCAGCAGCCAAACCGCCACGGATTTGGGTAACTATGGCTACACCTTC	CASSQTATDLGNYGYTF
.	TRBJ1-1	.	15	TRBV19	TGTGCCAGTAGTATTGGTAGGGCGGTGAACACTGAAGCTTTCTTT	CASSIGRAVNTEAFF
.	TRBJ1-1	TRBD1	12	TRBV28	TGTGCCGCCAAGACAGGGACCACTGAAGCTTTCTTT	CAAKTGTTEAFF
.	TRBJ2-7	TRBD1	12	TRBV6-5	TGTGCCAGCGGACAGGGCCCCTACGAGCAGTACTTC	CASGQGPYEQYF
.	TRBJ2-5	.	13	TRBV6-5	TGTGCCAGCAGTTACGGCCAGGTTGGGACCCAGTACTTC	CASSYGQVGTQYF
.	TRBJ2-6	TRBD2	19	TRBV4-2	TGTGCCAGCAGCCAAGATCGGGGGGGCGCGGGATCTGGGGCCAACGTCCTGACTTTC	CASSQDRGGAGSGANVLTF
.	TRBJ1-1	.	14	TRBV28	TGTGCCAGCAGAACCCAGGGTAGGTACACTGAAGCTTTCTTT	CASRTQGRYTEAFF
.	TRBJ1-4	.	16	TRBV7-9	TGTGCCAGCAGCTTAACGAAGGGGGAAGGGGATGAAAAACTGTTTTTT	CASSLTKGEGDEKLFF
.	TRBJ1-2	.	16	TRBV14	TGTGCCAGCAGCCAGGGCACGATGAGACTTAACTATGGCTACACCTTC	CASSQGTMRLNYGYTF
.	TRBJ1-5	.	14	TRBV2	TGTGCCAGCAGTGTCGGAGATGGTGGGTCTCTCCAGCATTTT	CASSVGDGGSLQHF
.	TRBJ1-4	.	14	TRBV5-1	TGCGCCAGCAGCCCGGACAGAGTTAATGAAAAACTGTTTTTT	CASSPDRVNEKLFF
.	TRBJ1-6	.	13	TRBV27	TGTGCCACCCAAAGCCTGAATAATTCACCCCTCCACTTT	CATQSLNNSPLHF
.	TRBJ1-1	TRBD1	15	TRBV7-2	TGTGCCAGCAGCAGTAGTAGGGGGCGAGATGCTGAAGCTTTCTTT	CASSSSRGRDAEAFF
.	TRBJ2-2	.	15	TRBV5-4	TGTGCCAGCAGCGGTGTTGGGGGGCGTGCCGGGGAGCTGTTTTTT	CASSGVGGRAGELFF
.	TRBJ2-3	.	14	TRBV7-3	TGTGCCAGCAGCTACCTAGGGGGTACAGATACGCAGTATTTT	CASSYLGGTDTQYF
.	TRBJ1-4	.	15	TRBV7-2	TGTGCCAGCAGCTTAGACGGTCAGGGTGATGAAAAACTGTTTTTT	CASSLDGQGDEKLFF
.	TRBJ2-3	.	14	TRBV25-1	TGTGCCAGCAGTGTCGCAGACAGCACAGATACGCAGTATTTT	CASSVADSTDTQYF
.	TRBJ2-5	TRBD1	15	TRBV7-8	TGTGCCAGCAGCCCCGGGACAGGGTACAAAGAGACCCAGTACTTC	CASSPGTGYKETQYF
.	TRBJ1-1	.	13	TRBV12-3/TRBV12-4	TGTGCCAGCAGTTTACGGGGGCGCGATGAAGCTTTCTTT	CASSLRGRDEAFF
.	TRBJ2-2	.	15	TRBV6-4	TGTGCCAGCACCCCCCGAGCAGGGAACACCGGGGAGCTGTTTTTT	CASTPRAGNTGELFF
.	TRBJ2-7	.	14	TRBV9	TGTGCCAGCAGCGCCGCGGCCAGCTCCTACGAGCAGTACTTC	CASSAAASSYEQYF
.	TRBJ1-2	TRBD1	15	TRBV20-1	TGCAGTGCTAGTCCCCTCGAGACAGGGACTCTTGGCTACACCTTC	CSASPLETGTLGYTF
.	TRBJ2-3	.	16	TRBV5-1	TGCGCCAGCAGGTCCGGGGCAGGGGACTTCACAGATACGCAGTATTTT	CASRSGAGDFTDTQYF
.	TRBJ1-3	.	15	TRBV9	TGTGCCAGCAGCGTAGATAACTTCTCTGGAAACACCATATATTTT	CASSVDNFSGNTIYF
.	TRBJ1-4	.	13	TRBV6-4	TGTGCCAGCAGTGGAGGGGAAGGGGAAAAACTGTTTTTT	CASSGGEGEKLFF
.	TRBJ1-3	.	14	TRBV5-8	TGTGCCAGCAGCTTGCGGTTTCACGGAAACACCATATATTTT	CASSLRFHGNTIYF
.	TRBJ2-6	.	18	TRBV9	TGTGCCAGCAGCGTTACTATGGGGCCCGGCTCTGGGGCCAACGTCCTGACTTTC	CASSVTMGPGSGANVLTF
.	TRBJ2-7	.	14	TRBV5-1	TGCGCCAGCAGCGGCGGGAAAGTCAGCAACGAGCAGTACTTC	CASSGGKVSNEQYF